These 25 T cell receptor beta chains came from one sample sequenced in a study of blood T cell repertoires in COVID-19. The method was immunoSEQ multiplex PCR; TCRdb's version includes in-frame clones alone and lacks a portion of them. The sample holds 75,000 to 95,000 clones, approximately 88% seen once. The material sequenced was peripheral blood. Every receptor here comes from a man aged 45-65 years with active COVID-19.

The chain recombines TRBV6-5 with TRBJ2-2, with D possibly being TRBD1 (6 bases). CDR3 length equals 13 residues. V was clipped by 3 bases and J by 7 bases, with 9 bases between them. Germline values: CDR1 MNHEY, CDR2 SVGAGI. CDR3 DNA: TGTGCCAGCAGTTATCCCAGGGGCGGGGAGCTGTTTTTT. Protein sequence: CASSYPRGGELFF.

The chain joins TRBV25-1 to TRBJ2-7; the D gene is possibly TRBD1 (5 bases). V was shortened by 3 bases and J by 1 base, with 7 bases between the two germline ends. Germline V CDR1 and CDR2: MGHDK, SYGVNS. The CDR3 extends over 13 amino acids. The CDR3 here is CASSDRVSYEQYF. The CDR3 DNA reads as TGTGCCAGCAGTGACAGGGTTTCCTACGAGCAGTACTTC.

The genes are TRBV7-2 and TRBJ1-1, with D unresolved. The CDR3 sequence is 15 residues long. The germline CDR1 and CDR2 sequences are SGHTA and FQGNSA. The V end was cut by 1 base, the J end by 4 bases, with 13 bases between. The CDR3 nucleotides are TGTGCCAGCAGCTTAGTCGGCGAGGGCGTCACTGAAGCTTTCTTT. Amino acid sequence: CASSLVGEGVTEAFF. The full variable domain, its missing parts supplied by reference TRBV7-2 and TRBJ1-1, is GAGVSQSPSNKVTEKGKDVELRCDPISGHTALYWYRQSLGQGLEFLIYFQGNSAPDKSGLPSDRFSAERTGGSVSTLTIQRTQQEDSAVYLCASSLVGEGVTEAFFGQGTRLTVV.

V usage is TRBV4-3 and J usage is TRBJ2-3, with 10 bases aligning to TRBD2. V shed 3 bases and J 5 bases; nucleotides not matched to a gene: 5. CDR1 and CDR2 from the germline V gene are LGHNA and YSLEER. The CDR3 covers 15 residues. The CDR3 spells CASSHLSGGGDTQYF. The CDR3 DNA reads TGCGCCAGCAGCCATTTGAGCGGGGGGGGAGATACGCAGTATTTT.

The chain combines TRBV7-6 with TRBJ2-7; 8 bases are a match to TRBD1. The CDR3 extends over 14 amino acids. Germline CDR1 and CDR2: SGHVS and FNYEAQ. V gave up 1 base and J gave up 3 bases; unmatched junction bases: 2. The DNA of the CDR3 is TGTGCCAGCAGCTTAGAACAGGGGGACTACGAGCAGTACTTC. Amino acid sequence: CASSLEQGDYEQYF.

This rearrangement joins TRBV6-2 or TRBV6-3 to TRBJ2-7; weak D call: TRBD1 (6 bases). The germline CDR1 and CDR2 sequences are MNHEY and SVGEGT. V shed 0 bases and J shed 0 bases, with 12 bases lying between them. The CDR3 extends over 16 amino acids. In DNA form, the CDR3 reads TGTGCCAGCAGTTACTCGGACAGAAAGAGCTCCTACGAGCAGTACTTC. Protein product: CASSYSDRKSSYEQYF.

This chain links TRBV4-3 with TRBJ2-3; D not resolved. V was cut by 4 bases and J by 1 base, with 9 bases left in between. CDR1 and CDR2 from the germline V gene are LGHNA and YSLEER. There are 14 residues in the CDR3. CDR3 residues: CASSPVVGTDTQYF. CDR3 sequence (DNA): TGCGCCAGCAGCCCTGTGGTAGGCACAGATACGCAGTATTTT.

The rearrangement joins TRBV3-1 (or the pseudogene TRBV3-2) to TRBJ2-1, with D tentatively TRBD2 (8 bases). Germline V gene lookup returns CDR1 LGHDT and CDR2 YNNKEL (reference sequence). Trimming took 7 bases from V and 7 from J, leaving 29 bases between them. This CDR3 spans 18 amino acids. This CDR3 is CASNPARVGGGGPNEQFF. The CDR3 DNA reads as TGTGCCAGCAACCCAGCGCGGGTAGGGGGCGGGGGGCCGAATGAGCAGTTCTTC.

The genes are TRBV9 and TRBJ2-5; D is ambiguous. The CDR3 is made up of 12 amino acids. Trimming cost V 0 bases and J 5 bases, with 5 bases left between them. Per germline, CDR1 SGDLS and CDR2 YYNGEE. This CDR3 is CASSVGLETQYF. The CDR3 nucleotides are TGTGCCAGCAGCGTAGGGCTGGAGACCCAGTACTTC. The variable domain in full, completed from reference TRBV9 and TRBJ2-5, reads DSGVTQTPKHLITATGQRVTLRCSPRSGDLSVYWYQQSLDQGLQFLIQYYNGEERAKGNILERFSAQQFPDLHSELNLSSLELGDSALYFCASSVGLETQYFGPGTRLLVL.

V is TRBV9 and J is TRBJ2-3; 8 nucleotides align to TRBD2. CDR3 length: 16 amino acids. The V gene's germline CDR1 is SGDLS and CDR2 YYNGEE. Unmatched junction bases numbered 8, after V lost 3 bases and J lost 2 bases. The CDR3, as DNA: TGTGCCAGCAGCGAACCAGCGGGAGTCATCACAGATACGCAGTATTTT. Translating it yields CASSEPAGVITDTQYF. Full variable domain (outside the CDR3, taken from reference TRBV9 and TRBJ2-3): DSGVTQTPKHLITATGQRVTLRCSPRSGDLSVYWYQQSLDQGLQFLIQYYNGEERAKGNILERFSAQQFPDLHSELNLSSLELGDSALYFCASSEPAGVITDTQYFGPGTRLTVL.

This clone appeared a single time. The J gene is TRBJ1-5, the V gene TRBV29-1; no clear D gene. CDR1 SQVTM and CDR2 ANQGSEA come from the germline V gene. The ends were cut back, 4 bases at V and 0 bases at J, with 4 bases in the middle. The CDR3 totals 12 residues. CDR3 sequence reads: CSVGGSNQPQHF. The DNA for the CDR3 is TGCAGCGTTGGCGGTAGCAATCAGCCCCAGCATTTT.

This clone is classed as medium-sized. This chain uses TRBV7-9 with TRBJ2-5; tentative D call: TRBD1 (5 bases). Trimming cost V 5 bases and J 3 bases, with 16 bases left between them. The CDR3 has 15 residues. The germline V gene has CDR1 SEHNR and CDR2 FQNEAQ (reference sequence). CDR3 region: CASSAPLDNKETQYF. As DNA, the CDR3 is TGTGCCAGCAGCGCTCCCCTGGACAATAAAGAGACCCAGTACTTC.

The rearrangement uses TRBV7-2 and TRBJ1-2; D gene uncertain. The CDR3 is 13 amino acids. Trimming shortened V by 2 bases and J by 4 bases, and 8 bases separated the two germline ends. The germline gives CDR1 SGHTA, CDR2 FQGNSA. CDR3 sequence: CASSLTGAYGYTF. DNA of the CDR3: TGTGCCAGCAGCTTAACCGGAGCCTATGGCTACACCTTC.

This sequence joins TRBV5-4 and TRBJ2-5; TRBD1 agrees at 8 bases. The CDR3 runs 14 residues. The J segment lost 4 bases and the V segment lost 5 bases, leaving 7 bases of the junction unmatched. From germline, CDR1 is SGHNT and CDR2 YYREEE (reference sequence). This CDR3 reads CASRSQGARETQYF. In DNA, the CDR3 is TGTGCCAGCAGGTCCCAGGGGGCGCGAGAGACCCAGTACTTC.

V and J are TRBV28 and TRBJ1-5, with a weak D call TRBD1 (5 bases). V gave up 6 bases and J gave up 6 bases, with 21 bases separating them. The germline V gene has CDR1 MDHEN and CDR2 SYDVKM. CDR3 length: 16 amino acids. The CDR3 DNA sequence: TGTGCCAGCAGGACATCCGGGGGGTCCGATGGTCAGCCCCAGCATTTT. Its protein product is CASRTSGGSDGQPQHF.

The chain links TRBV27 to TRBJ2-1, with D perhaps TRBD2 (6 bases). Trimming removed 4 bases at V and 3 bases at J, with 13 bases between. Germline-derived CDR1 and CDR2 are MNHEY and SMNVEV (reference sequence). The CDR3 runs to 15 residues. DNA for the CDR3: TGTGCCAGCAGTTCCCCACCCGGGGGCTACAATGAGCAGTTCTTC. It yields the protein CASSSPPGGYNEQFF.

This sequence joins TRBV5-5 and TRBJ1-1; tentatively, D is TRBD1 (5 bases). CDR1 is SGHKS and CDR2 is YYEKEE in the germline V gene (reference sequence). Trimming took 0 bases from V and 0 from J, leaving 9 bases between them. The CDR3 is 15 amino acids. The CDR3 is CASSLGPGVNTEAFF. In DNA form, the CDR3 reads TGTGCCAGCAGCTTGGGACCGGGGGTGAACACTGAAGCTTTCTTT.

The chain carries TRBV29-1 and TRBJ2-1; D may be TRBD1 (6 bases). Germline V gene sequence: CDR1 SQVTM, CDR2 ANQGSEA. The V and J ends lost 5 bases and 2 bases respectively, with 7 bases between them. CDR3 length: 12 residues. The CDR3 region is CSVTGTYNEQFF. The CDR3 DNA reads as TGCAGCGTTACAGGGACCTACAATGAGCAGTTCTTC.

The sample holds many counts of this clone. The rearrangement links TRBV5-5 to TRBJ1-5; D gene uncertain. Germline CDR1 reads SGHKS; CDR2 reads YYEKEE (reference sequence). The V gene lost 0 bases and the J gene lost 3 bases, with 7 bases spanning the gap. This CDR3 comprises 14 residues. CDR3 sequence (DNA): TGTGCCAGCAGCTTGGAACAGCTCAATCAGCCCCAGCATTTT. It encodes CASSLEQLNQPQHF.

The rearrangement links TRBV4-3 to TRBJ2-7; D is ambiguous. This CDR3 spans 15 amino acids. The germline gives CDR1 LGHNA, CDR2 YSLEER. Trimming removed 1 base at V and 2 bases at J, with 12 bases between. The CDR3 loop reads CASSQGQASTYEQYF. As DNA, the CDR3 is TGCGCCAGCAGCCAAGGTCAGGCCAGTACCTACGAGCAGTACTTC.

The CDR3 sequence: CASSLGQGNEQFF. The CDR3 nucleotides are TGTGCCAGCAGCTTAGGTCAGGGGAATGAGCAGTTCTTC. The rearrangement joins TRBV11-3 to TRBJ2-1; possible D gene TRBD1, 6 bases. CDR1 and CDR2 from the germline V gene are SGHNT and YENEEA. The CDR3 sequence is 13 residues long. Trimming took off 1 base at V and 7 bases at J, with 8 bases between the two ends.

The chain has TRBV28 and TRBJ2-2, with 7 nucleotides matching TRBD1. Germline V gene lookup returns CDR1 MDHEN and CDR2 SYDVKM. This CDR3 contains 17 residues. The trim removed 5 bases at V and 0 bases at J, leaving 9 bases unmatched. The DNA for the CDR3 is TGTGCCAGCAGTCTACTAAGGACAGGATCGAACACCGGGGAGCTGTTTTTT. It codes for CASSLLRTGSNTGELFF. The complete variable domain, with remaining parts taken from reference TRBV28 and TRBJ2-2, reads DVKVTQSSRYLVKRTGEKVFLECVQDMDHENMFWYRQDPGLGLRLIYFSYDVKMKEKGDIPEGYSVSREKKERFSLILESASTNQTSMYLCASSLLRTGSNTGELFFGEGSRLTVL.

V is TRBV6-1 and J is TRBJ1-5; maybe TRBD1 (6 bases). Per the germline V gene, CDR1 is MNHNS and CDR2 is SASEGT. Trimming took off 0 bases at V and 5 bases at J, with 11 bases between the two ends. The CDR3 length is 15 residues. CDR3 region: CASSEAQGGHQPQHF. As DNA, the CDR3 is TGTGCCAGCAGTGAAGCGCAAGGGGGACATCAGCCCCAGCATTTT.

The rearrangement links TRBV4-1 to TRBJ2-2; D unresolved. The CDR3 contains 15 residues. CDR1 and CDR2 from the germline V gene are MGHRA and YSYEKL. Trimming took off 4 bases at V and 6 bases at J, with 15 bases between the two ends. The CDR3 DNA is TGCGCCAGCAGCCGCCTTGTACCCGGAGCCGGGGAGCTGTTTTTT. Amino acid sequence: CASSRLVPGAGELFF.

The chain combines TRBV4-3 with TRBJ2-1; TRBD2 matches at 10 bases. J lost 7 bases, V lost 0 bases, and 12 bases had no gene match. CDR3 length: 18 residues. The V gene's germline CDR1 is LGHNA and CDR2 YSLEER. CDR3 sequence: CASSQDEEKRGGRNEQFF. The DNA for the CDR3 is TGCGCCAGCAGCCAAGATGAGGAGAAGCGGGGGGGCAGGAATGAGCAGTTCTTC.